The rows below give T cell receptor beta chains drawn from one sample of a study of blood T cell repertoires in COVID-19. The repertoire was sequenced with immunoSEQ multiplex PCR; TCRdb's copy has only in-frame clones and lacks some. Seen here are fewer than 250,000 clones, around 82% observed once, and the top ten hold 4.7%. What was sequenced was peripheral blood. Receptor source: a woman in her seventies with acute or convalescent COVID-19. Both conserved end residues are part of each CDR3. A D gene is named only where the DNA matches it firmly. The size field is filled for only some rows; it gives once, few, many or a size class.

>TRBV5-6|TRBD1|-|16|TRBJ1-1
CASSLKRGRMNTEAFF
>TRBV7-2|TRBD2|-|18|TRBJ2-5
CASSLYGVWRGGQETQYF
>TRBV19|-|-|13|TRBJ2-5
CASNQGWQETQYF
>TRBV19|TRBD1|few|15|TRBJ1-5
CASSGGTANNQPQHF
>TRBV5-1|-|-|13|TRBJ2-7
CASTLGGAGEQYF
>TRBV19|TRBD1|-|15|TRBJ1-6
CASSITGGAESPLHF
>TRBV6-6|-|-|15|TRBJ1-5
CASSYFRDAGPPQHF
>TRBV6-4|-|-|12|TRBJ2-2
CASREGQGELFF
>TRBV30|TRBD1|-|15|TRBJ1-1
CAWSVYRGLNTEAFF
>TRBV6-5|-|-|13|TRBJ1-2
CASRPPGSYGYTF
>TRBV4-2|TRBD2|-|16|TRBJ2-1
CASSLTGTSGGNEQFF
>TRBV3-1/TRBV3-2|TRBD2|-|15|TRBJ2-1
CASSQELAAYNEQFF
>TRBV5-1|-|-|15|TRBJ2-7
CASSLEGLSSYEQYF
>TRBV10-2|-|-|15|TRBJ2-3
CASRDGVVGADTQYF
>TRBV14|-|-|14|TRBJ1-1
CASSRRSMNTEAFF
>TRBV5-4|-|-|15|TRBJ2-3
CASSLRTGGTDTQYF
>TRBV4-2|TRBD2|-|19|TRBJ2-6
CASSQDPAGAHSGANVLTF
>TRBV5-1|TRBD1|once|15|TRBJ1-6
CASSWEQGVNSPLHF
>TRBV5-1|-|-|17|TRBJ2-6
CASSLVAGVGGANVLTF
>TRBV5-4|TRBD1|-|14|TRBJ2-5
CASSWGQGRETQYF
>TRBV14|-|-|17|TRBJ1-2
CASSQIGANEANYGYTF
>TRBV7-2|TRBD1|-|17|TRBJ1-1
CASSLEIQGAWDTEAFF
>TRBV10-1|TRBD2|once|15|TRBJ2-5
CASSERRGGIETQYF
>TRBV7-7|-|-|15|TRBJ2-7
CASSLSLGRRNEQYF
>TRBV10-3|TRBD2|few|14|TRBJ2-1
CAIRTSGVGNEQFF
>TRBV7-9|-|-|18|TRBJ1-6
CASSFIGQTGSASSPLHF
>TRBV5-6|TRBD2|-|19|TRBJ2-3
CASSLGPWTSGGVTDTQYF
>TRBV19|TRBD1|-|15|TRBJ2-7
CASSLTGTGVYEQYF
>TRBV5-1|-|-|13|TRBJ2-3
CASSLTGTDTQYF
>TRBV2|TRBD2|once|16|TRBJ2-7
CASSDLVGGISYEQYF
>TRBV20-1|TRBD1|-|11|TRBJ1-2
CSAYRGLGYTF
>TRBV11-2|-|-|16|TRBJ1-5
CASSLSGSGSNQPQHF
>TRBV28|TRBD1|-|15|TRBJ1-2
CASSSGTETYSGYTF
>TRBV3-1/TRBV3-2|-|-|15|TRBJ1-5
CASSPTVYSNQPQHF
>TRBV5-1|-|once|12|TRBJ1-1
CASSLTDTEAFF
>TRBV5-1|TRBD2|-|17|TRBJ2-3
CASSLQGLAGGRVTQYF
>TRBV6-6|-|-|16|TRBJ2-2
CASSWPGHLNTGELFF
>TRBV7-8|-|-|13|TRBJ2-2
CASSYRGTGELFF
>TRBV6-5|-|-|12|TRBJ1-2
CASSLGRYGYTF
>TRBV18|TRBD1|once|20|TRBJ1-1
CASSRIPPGTGSIMNTEAFF
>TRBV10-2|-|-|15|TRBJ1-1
CASSESILRNTEAFF